The clone carrying this T cell receptor (beta chain) has a handful of counts. Its antigen is still unknown. UMIs and sample barcodes were carried by the TCR alpha and TCR beta cDNA libraries that 5'RACE produced using constant-segment primers. TCRdb itself ran the 5' RACE reads through MiXCR, one entry per CDR3 protein. Of some 210,000 distinct CDR3 sequences listed, 8% to 11% are singletons. V was pared by 3 bases and J by 2 bases, with 8 bases between. Looked up from germline, CDR1 is DFQATT and CDR2 is SNEGSKA (reference sequence). This CDR3 is built from 12 residues. These data belong to a study of T-cell memory formation after mild COVID-19. Study at large: Clusters of TCRs were largely donor specific. The study's findings and limits: The finding that pre-infection memory included some responding clones suggested that cross-reactive memory joined. Mostly located in CM and EM were contracting CD4+ clones, with contracting CD8+ clones located in EMRA.

The receptor was isolated from a man between 18 and 35 years old who had mild COVID-19 (a few samples of this study predate the infection). Cell type and time point are not known. Sequencing was carried out using PBMCs or a T cell subset sorted from them (not recorded which). V usage is TRBV20-1 and J usage is TRBJ2-7, with TRBD2 as a possible D gene (6 bases). CDR3 sequence reads: CSARRDPYEQYV. CDR3 nucleotide sequence: TGCAGTGCTAGGCGGGACCCCTACGAGCAGTACGTC.